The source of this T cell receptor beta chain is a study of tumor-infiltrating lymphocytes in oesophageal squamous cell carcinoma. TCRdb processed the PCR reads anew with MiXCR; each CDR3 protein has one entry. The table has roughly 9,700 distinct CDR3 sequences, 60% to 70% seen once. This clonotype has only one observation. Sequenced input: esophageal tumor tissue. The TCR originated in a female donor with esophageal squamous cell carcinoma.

The CDR3 loop reads CASLSSGRAGNEQFF. CDR3 nucleotides: TGTGCCAGCCTTTCTAGCGGGAGGGCCGGCAATGAGCAGTTCTTC. J is TRBJ2-1 and V is TRBV6-2 or TRBV6-3; 12 nucleotides agree with TRBD2. This CDR3 region has 15 residues. Germline values: CDR1 MNHEY, CDR2 SVGEGT. Trimming removed 8 bases from V and 6 bases from J; junction bases left unmatched: 8.